Shown below are 6 T cell receptor beta chains from a single sample sequenced in a study of shared clonotypes between healthy human individuals. Clones were read by immunoSEQ multiplex PCR, and TCRdb kept only the in-frame ones, dropping some. The sample yields 900,000 to 1,200,000 clones, approximately 80% seen once. The sample was memory CD4+ T cells from PBMCs. Subset of the sample: CD45RA-negative fraction. These receptors came from a man between 18 and 35 years old in good health. Some clones in this sample may be carry-over from other donors' samples.

This chain uses TRBV7-8 with TRBJ1-2, with 7 bases identical to TRBD1. CDR1 is SGHVS, CDR2 FQNEAQ, per germline. This CDR3 is built from 14 residues. V lost 5 bases and J lost 3; bases outside the gene matches: 6. CDR3 nucleotide sequence: TGTGCCAGCAGCGGGTACGGACAGGACTATGGCTACACCTTC. As protein: CASSGYGQDYGYTF.

This chain connects TRBV5-4 to TRBJ2-5; a possible D gene is TRBD1 (6 bases). The V and J ends lost 4 bases and 1 base respectively, with 20 bases between them. The CDR3 length is 17 residues. CDR1 and CDR2 from the germline V gene are SGHNT and YYREEE (reference sequence). The CDR3 DNA follows: TGTGCCAGCAGCGGGGGCACTAGGAGGAGGCTCCAAGAGACCCAGTACTTC. Its protein is CASSGGTRRRLQETQYF.

This sequence joins TRBV18 and TRBJ2-1; 7 nucleotides match TRBD1. The V and J ends lost 8 bases and 0 bases, in that order; junction bases with no gene match: 4. There are 14 residues in the CDR3. CDR1 and CDR2 from the germline V gene are KGHSH and LQKENI. The CDR3 nucleotides are TGTGCCAGCCGGGGACAGAGCTCCTACAATGAGCAGTTCTTC. This codes for CASRGQSSYNEQFF.

CDR3 nucleotide sequence: TGTGCCAGCAGGGAACAGGGCTTGTTCCGCACAGATACGCAGTATTTT. It specifies CASREQGLFRTDTQYF. The rearrangement uses TRBV2 and TRBJ2-3; TRBD1 is a possible D gene (6 bases). From germline, CDR1 is SNHLY and CDR2 FYNNEI. This CDR3 region has 16 residues. The ends were cut back, 6 bases at V and 1 base at J, with 17 bases in the middle. The variable domain in full, with the rest retrieved from reference TRBV2 and TRBJ2-3, is EPEVTQTPSHQVTQMGQEVILRCVPISNHLYFYWYRQILGQKVEFLVSFYNNEISEKSEIFDDQFSVERPDGSNFTLKIRSTKLEDSAMYFCASREQGLFRTDTQYFGPGTRLTVL.

This chain links TRBV5-6 with TRBJ2-1; 8 nucleotides align to TRBD2. The CDR3 contains 16 residues. Germline values: CDR1 SGHDT, CDR2 YYEEEE. Trimming cost V 2 bases and J 3 bases; bases outside gene matches: 7. This CDR3 is CASSLPAGDLYNEQFF. The CDR3 DNA reads as TGTGCCAGCAGCTTACCAGCGGGGGACCTCTACAATGAGCAGTTCTTC.

The chain recombines TRBV27 with TRBJ2-7; D tentatively fits TRBD1 or TRBD2 (5 bases each). V was shortened by 2 bases and J by 5 bases, with 13 bases between the two germline ends. This CDR3 is 14 amino acids long. Germline values: CDR1 MNHEY, CDR2 SMNVEV (reference sequence). The CDR3 DNA sequence: TGTGCCAGCAGTTTAGGTGGGGGAACGAACGAGCAGTACTTC. Its translation is CASSLGGGTNEQYF.